A single TCR beta chain is shown here with its context. The antigen is unknown. TCR alpha and TCR beta cDNA libraries with sample barcodes and UMIs came from 5'RACE using constant-segment primers. TCRdb processed the 5' RACE reads anew with MiXCR; each CDR3 protein has one entry. This table has approximately 100,000 distinct CDR3 sequences, about 17% appearing once. This record comes from a study of T-cell memory formation after mild COVID-19. Study-wide points: While clones contracting from day 15 to 85 were balanced between CD4 and CD8, later expanders leaned CD4+. For contracting clones, CD4+ ones sat mainly in CM and EM, CD8+ in EMRA. Confirmation was lacking for SARS-CoV-2 specificity of second-wave clones that peaked on day 37.

This CDR3 region has 17 residues. The trim removed 1 base at V and 2 bases at J, leaving 6 bases unmatched. This chain connects TRBV12-3 or TRBV12-4 to TRBJ2-3; TRBD2 matches at 10 bases. The sequence derives from an adult woman who had mild COVID-19 (a few samples of this study predate the infection). Cell type and time point are not known. The material sequenced was PBMCs or a T cell subset sorted from them (not recorded which). This chain's CDR3 is CASSLGGLALVTDTQYF. The CDR3 DNA reads TGTGCCAGCAGTTTAGGGGGACTAGCGCTCGTCACAGATACGCAGTATTTT.